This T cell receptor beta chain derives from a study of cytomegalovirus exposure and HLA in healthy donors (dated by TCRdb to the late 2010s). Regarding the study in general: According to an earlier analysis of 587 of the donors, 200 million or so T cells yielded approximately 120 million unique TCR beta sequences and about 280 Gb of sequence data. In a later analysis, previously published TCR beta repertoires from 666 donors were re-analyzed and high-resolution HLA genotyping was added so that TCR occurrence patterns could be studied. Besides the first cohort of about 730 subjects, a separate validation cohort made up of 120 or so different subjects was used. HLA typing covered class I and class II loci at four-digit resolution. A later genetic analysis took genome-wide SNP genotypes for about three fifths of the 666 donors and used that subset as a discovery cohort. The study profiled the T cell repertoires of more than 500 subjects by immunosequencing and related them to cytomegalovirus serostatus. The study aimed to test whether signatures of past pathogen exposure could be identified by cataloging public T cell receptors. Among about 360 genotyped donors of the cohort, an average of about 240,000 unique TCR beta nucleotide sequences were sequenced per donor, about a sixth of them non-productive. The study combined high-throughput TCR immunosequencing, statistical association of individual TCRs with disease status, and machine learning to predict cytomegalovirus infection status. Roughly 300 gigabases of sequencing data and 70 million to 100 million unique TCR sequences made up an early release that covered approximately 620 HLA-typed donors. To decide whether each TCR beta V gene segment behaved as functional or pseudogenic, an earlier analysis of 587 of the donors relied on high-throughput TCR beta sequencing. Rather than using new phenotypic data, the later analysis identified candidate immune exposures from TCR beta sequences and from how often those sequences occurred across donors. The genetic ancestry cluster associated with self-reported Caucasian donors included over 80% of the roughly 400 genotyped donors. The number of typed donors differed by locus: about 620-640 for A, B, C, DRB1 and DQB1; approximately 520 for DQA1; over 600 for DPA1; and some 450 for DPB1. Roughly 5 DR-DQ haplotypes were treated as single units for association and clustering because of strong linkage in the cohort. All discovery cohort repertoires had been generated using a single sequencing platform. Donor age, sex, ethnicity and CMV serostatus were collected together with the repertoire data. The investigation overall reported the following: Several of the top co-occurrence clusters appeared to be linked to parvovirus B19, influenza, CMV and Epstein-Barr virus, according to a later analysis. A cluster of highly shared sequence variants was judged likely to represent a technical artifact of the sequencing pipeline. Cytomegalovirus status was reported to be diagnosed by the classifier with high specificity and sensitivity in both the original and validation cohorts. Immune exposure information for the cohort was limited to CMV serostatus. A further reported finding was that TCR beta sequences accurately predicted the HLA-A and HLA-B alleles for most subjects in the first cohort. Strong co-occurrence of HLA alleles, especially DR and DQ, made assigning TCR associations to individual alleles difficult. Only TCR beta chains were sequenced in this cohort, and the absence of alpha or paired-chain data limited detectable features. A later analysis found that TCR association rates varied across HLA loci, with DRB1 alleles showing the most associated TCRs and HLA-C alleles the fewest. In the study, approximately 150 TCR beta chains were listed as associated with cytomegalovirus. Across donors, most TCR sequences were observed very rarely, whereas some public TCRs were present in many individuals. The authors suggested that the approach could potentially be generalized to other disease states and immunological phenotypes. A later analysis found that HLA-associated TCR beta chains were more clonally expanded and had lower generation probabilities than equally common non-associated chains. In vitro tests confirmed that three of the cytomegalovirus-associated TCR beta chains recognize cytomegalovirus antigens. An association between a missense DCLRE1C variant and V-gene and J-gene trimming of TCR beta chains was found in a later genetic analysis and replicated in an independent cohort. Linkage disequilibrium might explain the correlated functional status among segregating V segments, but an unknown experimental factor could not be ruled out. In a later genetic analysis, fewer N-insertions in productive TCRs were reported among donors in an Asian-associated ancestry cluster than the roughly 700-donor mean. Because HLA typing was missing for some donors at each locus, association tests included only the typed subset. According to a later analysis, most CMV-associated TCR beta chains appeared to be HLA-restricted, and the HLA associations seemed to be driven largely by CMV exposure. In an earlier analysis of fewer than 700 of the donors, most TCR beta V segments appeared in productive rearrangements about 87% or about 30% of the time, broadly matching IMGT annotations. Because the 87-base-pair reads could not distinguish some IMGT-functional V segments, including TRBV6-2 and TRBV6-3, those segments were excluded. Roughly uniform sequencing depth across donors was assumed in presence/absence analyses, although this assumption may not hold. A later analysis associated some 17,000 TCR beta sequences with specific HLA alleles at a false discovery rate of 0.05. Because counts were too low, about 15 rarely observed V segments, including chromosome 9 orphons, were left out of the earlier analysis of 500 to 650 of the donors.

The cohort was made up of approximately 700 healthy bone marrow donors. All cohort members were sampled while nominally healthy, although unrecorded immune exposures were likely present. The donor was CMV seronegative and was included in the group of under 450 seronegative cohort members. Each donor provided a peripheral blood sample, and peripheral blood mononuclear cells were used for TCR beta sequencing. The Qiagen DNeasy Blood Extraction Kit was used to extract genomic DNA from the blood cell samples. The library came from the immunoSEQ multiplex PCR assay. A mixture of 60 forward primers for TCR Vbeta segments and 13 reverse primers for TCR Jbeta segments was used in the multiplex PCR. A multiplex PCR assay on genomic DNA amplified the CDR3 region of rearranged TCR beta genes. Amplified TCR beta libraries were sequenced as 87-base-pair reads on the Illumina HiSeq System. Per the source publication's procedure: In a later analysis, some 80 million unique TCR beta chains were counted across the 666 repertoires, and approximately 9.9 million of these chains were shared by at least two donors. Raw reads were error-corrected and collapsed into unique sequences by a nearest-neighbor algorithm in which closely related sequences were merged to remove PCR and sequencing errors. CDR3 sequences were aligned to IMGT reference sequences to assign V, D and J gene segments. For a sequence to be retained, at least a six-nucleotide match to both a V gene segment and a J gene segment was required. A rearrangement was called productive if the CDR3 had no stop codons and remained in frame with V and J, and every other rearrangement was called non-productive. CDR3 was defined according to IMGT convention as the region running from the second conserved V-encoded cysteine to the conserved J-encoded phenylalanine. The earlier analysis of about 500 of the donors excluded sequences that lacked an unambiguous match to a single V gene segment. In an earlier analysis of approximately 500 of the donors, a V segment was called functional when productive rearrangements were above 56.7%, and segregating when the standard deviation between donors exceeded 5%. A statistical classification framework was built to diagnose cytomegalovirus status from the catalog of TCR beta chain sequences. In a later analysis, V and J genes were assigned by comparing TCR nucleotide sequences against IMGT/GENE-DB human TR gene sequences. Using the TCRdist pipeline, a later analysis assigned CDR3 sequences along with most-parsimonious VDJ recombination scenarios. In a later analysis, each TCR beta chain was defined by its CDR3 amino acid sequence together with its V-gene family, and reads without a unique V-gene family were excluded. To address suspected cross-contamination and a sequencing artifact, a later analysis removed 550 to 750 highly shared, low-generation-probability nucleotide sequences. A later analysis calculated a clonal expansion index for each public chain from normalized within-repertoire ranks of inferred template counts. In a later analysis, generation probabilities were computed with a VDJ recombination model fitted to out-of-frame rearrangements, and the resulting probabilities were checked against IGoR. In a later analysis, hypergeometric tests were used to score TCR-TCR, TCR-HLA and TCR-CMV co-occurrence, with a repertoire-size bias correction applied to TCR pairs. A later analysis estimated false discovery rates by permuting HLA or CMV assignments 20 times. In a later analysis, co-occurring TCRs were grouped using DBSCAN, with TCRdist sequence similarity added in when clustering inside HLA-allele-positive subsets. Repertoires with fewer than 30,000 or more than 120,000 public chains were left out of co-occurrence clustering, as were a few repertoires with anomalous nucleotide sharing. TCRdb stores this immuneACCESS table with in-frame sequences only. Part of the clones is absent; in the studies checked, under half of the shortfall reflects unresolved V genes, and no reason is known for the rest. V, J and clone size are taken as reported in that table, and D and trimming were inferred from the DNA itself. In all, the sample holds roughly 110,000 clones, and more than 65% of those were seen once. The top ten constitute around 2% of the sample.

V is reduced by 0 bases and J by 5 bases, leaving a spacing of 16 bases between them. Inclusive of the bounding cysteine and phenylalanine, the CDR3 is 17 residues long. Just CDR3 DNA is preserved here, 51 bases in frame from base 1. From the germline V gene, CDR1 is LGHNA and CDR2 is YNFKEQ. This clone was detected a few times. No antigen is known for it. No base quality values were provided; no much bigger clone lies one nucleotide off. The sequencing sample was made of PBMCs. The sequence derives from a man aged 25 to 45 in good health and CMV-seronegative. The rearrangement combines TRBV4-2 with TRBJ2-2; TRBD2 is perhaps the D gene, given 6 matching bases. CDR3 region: CASSQEGIGGRTGELFF. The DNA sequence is TGTGCCAGCAGCCAAGAAGGTATCGGGGGTCGGACCGGGGAGCTGTTTTTT.